Included here is one T cell receptor (beta chain) sequence, with context. This sample stems from a study of blood T cells in healthy people across ages. A second PCR, run for roughly 7 to 12 cycles, used a sample-barcoded 5' primer plus a J-beta primer mix. A single record per CDR3 protein comes from TCRdb applying MiXCR to the 5' RACE reads. The sample includes some 1 million distinct CDR3 sequences, 45% of them seen just once. The sequencing sample was made of blood. This clonotype was obtained from a woman in her sixties or seventies in good health.

CDR3: CASSFGQGAGYGYTF. DNA of the CDR3: TGCGCCAGCAGCTTCGGACAGGGGGCTGGCTATGGCTACACCTTC. The V and J genes are TRBV5-1 and TRBJ1-2, with 11 bases aligning to TRBD1. The CDR3 totals 15 residues. In germline, CDR1 is SGHRS, CDR2 YFSETQ. The J segment lost 4 bases and the V segment lost 2 bases, leaving 4 bases of the junction unmatched.